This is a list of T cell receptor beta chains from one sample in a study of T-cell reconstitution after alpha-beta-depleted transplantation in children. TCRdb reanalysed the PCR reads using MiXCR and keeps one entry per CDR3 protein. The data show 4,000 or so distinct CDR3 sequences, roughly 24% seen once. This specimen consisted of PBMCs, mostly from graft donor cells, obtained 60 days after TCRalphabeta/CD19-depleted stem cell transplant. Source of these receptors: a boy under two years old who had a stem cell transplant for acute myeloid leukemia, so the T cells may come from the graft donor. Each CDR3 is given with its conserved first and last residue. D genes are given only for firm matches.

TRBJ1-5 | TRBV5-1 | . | CASSPSSNQPQHF
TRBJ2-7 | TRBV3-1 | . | CASRPRDSYEQYF
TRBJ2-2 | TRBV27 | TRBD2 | CASRRTSAGELFF
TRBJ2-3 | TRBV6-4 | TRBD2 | CASSDRLAGGPDTQYF
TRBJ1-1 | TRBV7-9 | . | CASSLGGDTEAFF
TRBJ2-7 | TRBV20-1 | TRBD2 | CSARGGLAGGTYEQYF
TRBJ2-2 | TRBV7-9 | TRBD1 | CASRPPDRLTGELFF
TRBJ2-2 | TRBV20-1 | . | CSARDRKGYTGELFF
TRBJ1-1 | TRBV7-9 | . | CASSPYGPDGAFF
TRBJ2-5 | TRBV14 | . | CASSPYGRATWETQYF
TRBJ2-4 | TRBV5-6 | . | CASRNWRGKNIQYF
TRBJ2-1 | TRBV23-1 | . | CASATGLLVDEQFF
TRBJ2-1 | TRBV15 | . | CCILGAFHNEQFF
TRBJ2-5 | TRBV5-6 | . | CASSLEYGGETQYF
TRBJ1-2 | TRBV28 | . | CASSPGNRLYGYTF
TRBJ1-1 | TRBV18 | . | CASSPPGGIGTEAFF
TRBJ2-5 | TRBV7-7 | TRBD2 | CVRCWDPPSGGSLGETQYF
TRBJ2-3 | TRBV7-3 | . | CASSLISRGADTQYF
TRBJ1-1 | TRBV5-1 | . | CASTRLQEGTEAFF
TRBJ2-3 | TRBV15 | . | CVLLGTDTQYF
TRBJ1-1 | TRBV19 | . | CASSIQKNTEAFF
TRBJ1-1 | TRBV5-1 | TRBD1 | CASSLIGTANTEAFF
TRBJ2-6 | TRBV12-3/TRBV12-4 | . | CASSLRRSGANVLTF
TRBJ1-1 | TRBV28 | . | CASSLFGTEAFF
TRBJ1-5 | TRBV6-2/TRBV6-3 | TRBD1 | CASRRGQLNQPQHF
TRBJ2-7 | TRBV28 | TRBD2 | CASSFSGLALEKQYF
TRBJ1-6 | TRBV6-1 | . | CASSVSGTGNSPLHF
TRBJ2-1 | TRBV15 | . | CAILGEFF
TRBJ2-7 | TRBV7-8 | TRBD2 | CASSLGLVYEQYF
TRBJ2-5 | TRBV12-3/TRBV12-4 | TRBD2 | CASSLVGLAQETQYF
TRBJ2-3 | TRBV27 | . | CTCSLSWGDSTDTQYF
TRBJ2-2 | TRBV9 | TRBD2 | CASSPLLAGANTGELFF
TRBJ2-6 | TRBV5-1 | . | CASSLTGLSSGANVLTF
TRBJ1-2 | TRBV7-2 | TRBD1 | CASSLAGQTYTF
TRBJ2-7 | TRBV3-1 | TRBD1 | CASSQSLDRAYEQYF
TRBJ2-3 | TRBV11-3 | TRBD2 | CASSLRRGGQDTQYF
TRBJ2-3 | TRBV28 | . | CASSPRQASTDTQYF
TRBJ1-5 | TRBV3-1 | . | CASCQDLGAGAAPNQPQHF
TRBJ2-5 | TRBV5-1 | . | CASSGQGQPRRWYQETQYF
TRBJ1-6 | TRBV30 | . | CAWSLWGDTDNSPLHF
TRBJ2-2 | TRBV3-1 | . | CASSPSRDTGELFF
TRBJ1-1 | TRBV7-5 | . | CIILGQNTEAFF
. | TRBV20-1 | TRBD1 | CSAPRQGARWEQYF
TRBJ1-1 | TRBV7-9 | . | CASSSGTEAFF
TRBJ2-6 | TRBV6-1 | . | CASSEVGPPLSGANVLTF
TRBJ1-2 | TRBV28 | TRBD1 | CASRPGQGSGYTF
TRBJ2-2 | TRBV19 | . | CASSSHWAGELFF
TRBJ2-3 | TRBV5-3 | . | CARSLGLPYSEQYF
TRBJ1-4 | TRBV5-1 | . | CASSLETSTNEKLFF
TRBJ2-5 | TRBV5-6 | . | CASSLGMFLETQYF
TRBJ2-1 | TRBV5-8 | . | CASTQGSSYNEQFF
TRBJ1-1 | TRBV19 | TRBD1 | CASRTLRGMGFTEAFF
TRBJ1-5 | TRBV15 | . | CGFLGEPQHF
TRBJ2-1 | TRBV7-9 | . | CASSPGGGSLSNHNEQFF
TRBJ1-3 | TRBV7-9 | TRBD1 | CASSSAGQIRNTIYF
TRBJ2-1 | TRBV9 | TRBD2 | CASSVITGLTPLAQFF